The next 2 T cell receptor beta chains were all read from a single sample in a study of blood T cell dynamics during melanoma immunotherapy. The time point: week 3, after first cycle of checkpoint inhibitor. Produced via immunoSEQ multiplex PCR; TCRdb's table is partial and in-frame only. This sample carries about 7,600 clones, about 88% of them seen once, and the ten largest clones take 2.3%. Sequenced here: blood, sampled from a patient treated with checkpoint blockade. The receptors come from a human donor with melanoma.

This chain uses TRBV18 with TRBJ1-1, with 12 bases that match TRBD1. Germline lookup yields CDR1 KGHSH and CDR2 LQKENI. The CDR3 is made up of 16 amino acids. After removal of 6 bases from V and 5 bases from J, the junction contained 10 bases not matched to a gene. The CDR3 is CASSQGQGAIGTEAFF. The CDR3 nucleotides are TGTGCCAGCTCCCAGGGACAGGGGGCAATTGGGACTGAAGCTTTCTTT.

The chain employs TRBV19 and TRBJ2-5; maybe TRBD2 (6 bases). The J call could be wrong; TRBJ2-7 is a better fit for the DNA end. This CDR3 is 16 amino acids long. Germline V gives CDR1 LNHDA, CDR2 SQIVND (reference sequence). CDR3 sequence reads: CASTPSGGKGSYEQYF. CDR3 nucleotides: TGTGCCAGTACCCCGTCTGGGGGGAAGGGATCCTACGAGCAGTACTTC.